This TCR beta chain was identified in a study of blood T cell repertoires in COVID-19. On the study more broadly: PBMCs, B-cell-depleted T cells, or T cells provided the cDNA or gDNA that made up the material.

This CDR3 contains 16 residues. Germline V gene data show CDR1 as SNHLY and CDR2 as FYNNEI. Unmatched junction bases numbered 10, after V lost 3 bases and J lost 8 bases. Individuals aged about 18 to 89 years were recruited from 20 to 25 US areas. The repertoire was sequenced with immunoSEQ multiplex PCR; TCRdb's copy has only in-frame clones and lacks some. This sample has a few hundred thousand clones, with over 80% found just once. The sequenced sample consisted of PBMCs or T cells enriched from blood (not recorded which). The J gene is TRBJ1-6, the V gene TRBV2, with 7 bases fitting TRBD1. The clonotype originates from a man in his thirties or forties who had recovered from COVID-19. The CDR3 region is CASSDREGAADSPLHF. For the CDR3, the DNA is TGTGCCAGCAGTGACCGCGAGGGGGCAGCGGATTCACCCCTCCACTTT. Filled out from reference TRBV2 and TRBJ1-6, the complete variable domain reads EPEVTQTPSHQVTQMGQEVILRCVPISNHLYFYWYRQILGQKVEFLVSFYNNEISEKSEIFDDQFSVERPDGSNFTLKIRSTKLEDSAMYFCASSDREGAADSPLHFGNGTRLTVT.